The clone carrying this T cell receptor beta chain was seen once. These data belong to a study of blood T cell repertoires in COVID-19. The overall study: Samples taken during acute and convalescent COVID-19 were collected in the United States, Italy and Spain. Nucleic acid was either cDNA or gDNA, and it came from T cells, B-cell-depleted T cells, or PBMCs.

Participant reports of clinical history set cohort assignment. Original processing notes: By means of reference gene primer amplification, nucleated cell counts were estimated. TCRdb's table, derived via immunoSEQ multiplex PCR, lists solely in-frame clones and lacks some. The V and J calls and clone size are taken from that table; D and trimming were inferred from the DNA. The data show 250,000 or so clones, just under 90% seen once. V lost 6 bases and J lost 3; bases outside the gene matches: 2. The CDR3 consists of 14 residues. Germline V gene data show CDR1 as MGHDK and CDR2 as SYGVNS. The gene calls are TRBV25-1 and TRBJ2-1, with 10 bases matching TRBD2. The sequence was collected from a woman in her thirties with acute COVID-19. Sequencing input: PBMCs or T cells enriched from blood (not recorded which). CDR3 sequence reads: CASSGLADYNEQFF. The CDR3 region has the DNA TGTGCCAGCAGCGGACTAGCGGACTACAATGAGCAGTTCTTC.